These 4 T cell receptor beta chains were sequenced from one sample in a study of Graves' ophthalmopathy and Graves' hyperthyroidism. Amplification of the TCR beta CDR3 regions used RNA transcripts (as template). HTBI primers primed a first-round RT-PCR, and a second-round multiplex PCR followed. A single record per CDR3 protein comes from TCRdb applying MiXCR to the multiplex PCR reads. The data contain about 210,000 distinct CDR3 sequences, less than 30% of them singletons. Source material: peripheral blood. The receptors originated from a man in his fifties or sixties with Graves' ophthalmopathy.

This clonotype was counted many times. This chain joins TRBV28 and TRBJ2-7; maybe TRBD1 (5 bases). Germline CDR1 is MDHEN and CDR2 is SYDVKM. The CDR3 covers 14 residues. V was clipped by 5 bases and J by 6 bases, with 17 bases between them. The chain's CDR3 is CASSLPGFPSEQYF. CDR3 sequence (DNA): TGTGCCAGCAGTCTTCCAGGGTTTCCGAGCGAGCAGTACTTC.

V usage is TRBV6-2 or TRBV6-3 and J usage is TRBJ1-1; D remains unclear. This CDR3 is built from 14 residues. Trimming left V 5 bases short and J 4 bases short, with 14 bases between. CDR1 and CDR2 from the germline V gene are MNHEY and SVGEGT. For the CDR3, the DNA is TGTGCCAGCAGTCGACCCGGTTTGGCCACTGAAGCTTTCTTT. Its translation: CASSRPGLATEAFF.

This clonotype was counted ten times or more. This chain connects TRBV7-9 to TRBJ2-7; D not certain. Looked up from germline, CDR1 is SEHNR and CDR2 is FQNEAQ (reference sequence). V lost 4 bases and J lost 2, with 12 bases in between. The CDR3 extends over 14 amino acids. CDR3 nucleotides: TGTGCCAGCAGCTCCTACAGTGATACCTACGAGCAGTACTTC. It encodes CASSSYSDTYEQYF. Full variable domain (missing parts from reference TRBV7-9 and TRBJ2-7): DTGVSQNPRHKITKRGQNVTFRCDPISEHNRLYWYRQTLGQGPEFLTYFQNEAQLEKSRLLSDRFSAERPKGSFSTLEIQRTEQGDSAMYLCASSSYSDTYEQYFGPGTRLTVT.

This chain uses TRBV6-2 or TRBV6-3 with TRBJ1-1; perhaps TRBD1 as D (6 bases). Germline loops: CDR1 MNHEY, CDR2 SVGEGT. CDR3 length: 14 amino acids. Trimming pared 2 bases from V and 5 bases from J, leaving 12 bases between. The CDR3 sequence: CASSYRTRGTEAFF. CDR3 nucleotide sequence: TGTGCCAGCAGTTACCGTACAAGGGGGACTGAAGCTTTCTTT.